At least ten counts were recorded for the clone carrying this T cell receptor beta chain. Antigen unknown. This beta chain is a stray sequence in a library constructed for alpha chains; its clone size is not meaningful. Germline V gives CDR1 DFQATT, CDR2 SNEGSKA (reference sequence). Trimming removed 1 base from V and 1 base from J, with 14 bases in between. The length of the CDR3 is 16 residues. Via MiXCR, TCRdb re-called the 5' RACE reads, giving one row per CDR3 protein. Of 5,500 to 8,500 distinct CDR3 sequences in the sample, around 13% were seen once. The data stem from a study of spatial heterogeneity in lung cancer. Noted time point: sample taken at primary tumor resection. The donor population consisted of under 75 patients with untreated, early-stage non-small cell lung cancer. General observations from the study: Expanded alpha and beta TCR counts within tumors tracked tumor mutation counts.

The source material was lung tumor tissue, sampled at surgery. The genes are TRBV20-1 and TRBJ1-5; perhaps TRBD1 as D (5 bases). The TCR was taken from a male donor with early-stage non-small cell lung cancer. The CDR3 bases are TGCAGTGCTAGAGTTACCCGGACATTCAGCAATCAGCCCCAGCATTTT. This encodes CSARVTRTFSNQPQHF.